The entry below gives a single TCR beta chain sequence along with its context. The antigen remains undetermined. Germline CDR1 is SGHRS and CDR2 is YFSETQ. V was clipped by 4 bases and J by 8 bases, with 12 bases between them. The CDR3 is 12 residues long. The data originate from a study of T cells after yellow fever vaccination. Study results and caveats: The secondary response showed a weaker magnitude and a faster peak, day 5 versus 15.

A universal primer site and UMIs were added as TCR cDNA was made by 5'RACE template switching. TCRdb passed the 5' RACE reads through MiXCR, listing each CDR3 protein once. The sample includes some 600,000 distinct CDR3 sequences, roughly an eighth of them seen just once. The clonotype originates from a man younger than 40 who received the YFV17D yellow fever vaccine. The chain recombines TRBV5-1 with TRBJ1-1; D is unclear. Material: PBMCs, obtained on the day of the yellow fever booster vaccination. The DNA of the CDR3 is TGCGCCAGCAGCAATCGCGCCTCCGAAGCTTTCTTT. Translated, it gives CASSNRASEAFF.